The TCR beta chain described here comes from a study of shared clonotypes between healthy human individuals. Study outcomes and limitations: Against clonotypes common to all four donors, non-shared ones had lower generation probabilities.

This clone is a singleton in its sample. Its specificity is not known. Clones were sequenced by immunoSEQ multiplex PCR, and TCRdb holds only the in-frame ones, with some missing. The sample shows about 1,500,000 clones, roughly 96% of them seen only once. The CDR3 runs to 14 residues. Germline V gene data show CDR1 as ENHRY and CDR2 as SYGVKD. V was trimmed by 2 bases and J by 5 bases, leaving 10 bases between them. The origin of this receptor is a man aged 30-40 years in good health. This chain uses TRBV10-3 with TRBJ2-1, with unresolved D. Sequencing input: naive CD4+ T cells sorted from blood. Regarding subset: CD45RA+ positively selected. Written as DNA, the CDR3 is TGTGCCATCAGTGAGGTGGTGATAAACAATGAGCAGTTCTTC. Protein sequence: CAISEVVINNEQFF.